One and the same sample provided the 9 T cell receptor beta chains below, sequenced in a study of blood T cell repertoires in COVID-19 (dated by TCRdb to 2020 to 2022). The library was obtained by the immunoSEQ multiplex PCR assay. Entries here come from immuneACCESS through TCRdb and include only in-frame sequences with V and J called. Some clones fail to appear in such tables; in the studies checked, an unresolved V gene covers under half of the shortfall, and the cause of the remainder is unknown. The sample yields approximately 59,000 clones; around 83% were counted once. Clones ranked in the top ten supply 3% to 4.5% of the sample. Sequencing was done on a sample of peripheral blood. These receptors all come from a woman at least 80 years old with acute or convalescent COVID-19.

About this clone itself: This sample includes further DNA sequences coding for the same CDR3. The chain links TRBV5-1 to TRBJ2-2; 10 bases line up with TRBD2. The CDR3 consists of 15 residues. V dropped 4 bases and J dropped 1; count of bases not matched to a gene: 1. The V gene's germline CDR1 is SGHRS and CDR2 YFSETQ. CDR3 residues: CASSRTSGNTGELFF. The CDR3 nucleotides are TGCGCCAGCAGCAGGACTAGCGGGAACACCGGGGAGCTGTTTTTT.

J is TRBJ2-2 and V is TRBV19; 12 nucleotides agree with TRBD2. The trim removed 5 bases at V and 3 bases at J, leaving 10 bases unmatched. This CDR3 is built from 18 residues. In germline, CDR1 is LNHDA, CDR2 SQIVND (reference sequence). The CDR3 spells CASSGPSGRAADTGELFF. As DNA, the CDR3 is TGTGCCAGTAGTGGTCCTAGCGGGAGGGCCGCGGACACCGGGGAGCTGTTTTTT.

This rearrangement joins TRBV6-6 to TRBJ1-4; D uncertain. The V end was cut by 1 base, the J end by 3 bases, with 9 bases between. CDR3 length equals 15 residues. The germline CDR1 and CDR2 sequences are MNHNY and SVGAGI (reference sequence). The CDR3 nucleotides are TGTGCCAGCAGTTACTGGTCTGGGCCTAATGAAAAACTGTTTTTT. It codes for CASSYWSGPNEKLFF.

The chain combines TRBV30 with TRBJ2-2, with a possible D match to TRBD1 (5 bases). The CDR3 consists of 13 residues. V lost 2 bases and J lost 5, with 9 bases in between. From germline, CDR1 is GTSNPN and CDR2 SVGIG (reference sequence). The CDR3 coding sequence is TGTGCCTGGAGTAAGGGGCCGACCGGGGAGCTGTTTTTT. It encodes CAWSKGPTGELFF.

The chain employs TRBV4-3 and TRBJ1-1; D is unclear. The CDR3 spans 14 residues. V was shortened by 1 base and J by 9 bases, with 15 bases between the two germline ends. Per the germline V gene, CDR1 is LGHNA and CDR2 is YSLEER. The CDR3, as DNA: TGCGCCAGCAGCCAAGTGGGTATAGGAGGAAAAGCTTTCTTT. It encodes CASSQVGIGGKAFF.

The rearrangement uses TRBV7-9 and TRBJ2-7, with TRBD2 as a possible D gene (6 bases). CDR3 length: 16 amino acids. CDR1 is SEHNR, CDR2 FQNEAQ, per germline (reference sequence). Trimming cost V 3 bases and J 1 base, with 16 bases left between them. The CDR3, as DNA: TGTGCCAGCAGCTTCTACCCCCGGGACTTATCCTACGAGCAGTACTTC. This sequence encodes CASSFYPRDLSYEQYF.

V and J are TRBV29-1 and TRBJ2-6, with 7 bases fitting TRBD1. CDR1 is SQVTM, CDR2 ANQGSEA, per germline. CDR3 size: 14 residues. V lost 5 bases and J lost 0; bases outside the gene matches: 1. CDR3 residues: CSVPGGSGANVLTF. CDR3 bases: TGCAGCGTTCCAGGGGGCTCTGGGGCCAACGTCCTGACTTTC.

The rearrangement links TRBV15 to TRBJ1-3; the match to TRBD1 covers 7 bases. Germline CDR1 LNHNV, CDR2 YYDKDF (reference sequence). V shed 0 bases, J shed 11 bases, and the junction held 4 bases outside the gene matches. There are 13 residues in the CDR3. The CDR3 DNA reads TGTGCCACCAGCAGAGATAGGGGGCCGCCCATATATTTT. It codes for CATSRDRGPPIYF.

This rearrangement joins TRBV14 to TRBJ2-7; 10 nucleotides align to TRBD1. V dropped 4 bases and J dropped 6; count of bases not matched to a gene: 12. The CDR3 has 16 amino acids. Germline CDR1 and CDR2: SGHDN and FVKESK. CDR3 region: CASSLGPGTGDPEQYF. The CDR3 nucleotides read TGTGCCAGCAGCCTGGGGCCTGGGACAGGGGACCCCGAGCAGTACTTC.